This T cell receptor (beta chain) derives from a study of cytomegalovirus exposure and HLA in healthy donors. Regarding the study as a whole: The study flagged around 160 TCR beta chains as cytomegalovirus-associated.

Here immunoSEQ multiplex PCR was the method, and the copy in TCRdb shows in-frame clones only, minus some. The profile covers some 210,000 clones, with roughly 91% appearing a single time and more than 1.5% taken by the ten largest. On this clone itself: Antigen specificity is unknown.

From germline, CDR1 is MDHEN and CDR2 SYDVKM. V lost 2 bases and J lost 4; bases outside the gene matches: 7. This CDR3 has 16 residues. The sequenced sample was PBMCs. V gene TRBV28 combines with J gene TRBJ2-2, with 7 bases aligning to TRBD1. This TCR derives from a woman between 18 and 30 years old in good health and CMV-seropositive. In nucleotides, the CDR3 is TGTGCCAGCAGTTTACAAGGGGGCGTCGGCACCGGGGAGCTGTTTTTT. This encodes CASSLQGGVGTGELFF.